This TCR beta chain was identified during a study of cytomegalovirus exposure and HLA in healthy donors. To note about this clone: Its specificity is unknown.

The PCR was carried out with 60 Vbeta primers and 13 Jbeta primers. TCRdb's table, derived via immunoSEQ multiplex PCR, lists solely in-frame clones and lacks some. The sample lists under 150,000 clones, over 80% seen once, with around 3.2% in the top ten. The CDR3 runs to 15 residues. Germline CDR1 MDHEN, CDR2 SYDVKM. The ends lost 3 bases at V and 4 bases at J; junction bases unmatched: 6. Study-level points and caveats: Several top significant clusters appeared, in a later analysis, to be linked to common viral pathogens.

This chain connects TRBV28 to TRBJ2-1; 7 bases are shared with TRBD2. The sequencing sample was made of PBMCs. The TCR sequence derives from a male donor in good health and CMV-seronegative. The CDR3 sequence is CASSFASGAYNEQFF. The CDR3 DNA is TGTGCCAGCAGTTTCGCTAGCGGAGCATACAATGAGCAGTTCTTC.